This T cell receptor (beta chain) appears in the sequencing data of a study of OX40 agonist ivuxolimab in advanced cancers. Study-level points and caveats: Clonal expansion by week 6 occurred in CD4+ and CD8+ blood T cells (at 0.1 to 3.0 mg/kg). Still undetermined is the antigen specificity of the expanded peripheral T cells.

Assay used: immunoSEQ multiplex PCR; TCRdb lists only in-frame clones, some missing. The sample contains around 58,000 clones, roughly 84% of which appear only once. On this clone: Its antigen is undetermined.

The specimen comprised CD4+ or CD8+ T cells sorted from blood, sampled in a trial of the OX40 agonist ivuxolimab. This sequence was found in an adult with an advanced solid tumor such as melanoma, head and neck, liver or kidney cancer.

The CDR3 nucleotides read TGTGCCAGCAGTGGACTAGCGGGTTTTTCCTACAATGAGCAGTTCTTC. Protein: CASSGLAGFSYNEQFF. The chain carries TRBV7-9 and TRBJ2-1, with 11 bases that match TRBD2. Trimming removed 6 bases from V and 1 base from J; junction bases left unmatched: 5. CDR3 length: 16 amino acids. CDR1 and CDR2 (germline): SEHNR, FQNEAQ (reference sequence). Using reference TRBV7-9 and TRBJ2-1 for the parts outside the CDR3, the full variable domain is DTGVSQNPRHKITKRGQNVTFRCDPISEHNRLYWYRQTLGQGPEFLTYFQNEAQLEKSRLLSDRFSAERPKGSFSTLEIQRTEQGDSAMYLCASSGLAGFSYNEQFFGPGTRLTVL.